The clone carrying this T cell receptor beta chain came up many times. The CDR3 contains 17 residues. Trimming stripped 7 bases from V and 2 bases from J, with 23 bases between. The germline gives CDR1 MDHEN, CDR2 SYDVKM. cDNA synthesis used a TRAV/TRBV-specific primer set for both chains. TCRs were put through 15 to 25 PCR cycles of amplification with Phusion. A constant-region primer and the V-primer adapter served as the primer pair. After the mRNA was isolated, it was amplified using in vitro transcription. MiXCR, applied by TCRdb to the reads, yields one record per CDR3 protein. Counted here are about 64,000 distinct CDR3 sequences, around 27% occurring once; the ten biggest clones make up about 6.6%. These data are taken from a study of low-dose radiotherapy and immunotherapy resistance in tumors. On the study more broadly: Each fraction for Cohort 1 was 0.5 Gy, given every 2 weeks, and the total came to 6.5 Gy. Patients received 300 mg of oral aspirin each day across four cycles, commencing on cycle 1 day 1.

As for time point: before trial treatment. Donors were treated with nivolumab, ipilimumab, aspirin, and low-dose cyclophosphamide and radiotherapy. Sequenced material: PBMCs, taken before treatment. The clonotype originates from a male donor with rectosigmoid adenocarcinoma. The chain is built from TRBV28 and TRBJ2-5; TRBD1 or TRBD2 may be the D gene (5 bases each). The CDR3 region is CASNLGASTDLQETQYF. CDR3 sequence (DNA): TGTGCCAGCAACCTCGGGGCATCTACAGATTTACAAGAGACCCAGTACTTC.